Shown below are 10 T cell receptor beta chains from a single sample sequenced in a study of blood T cell repertoires in COVID-19. Sequenced by immunoSEQ multiplex PCR; TCRdb stores in-frame clones only, minus some. The sample has some 39,000 clones, roughly 90% seen once. The source material was peripheral blood. The receptors were sampled from a human donor in a cohort sampled during active COVID-19.

The rearrangement links TRBV9 to TRBJ1-5; weak D call: TRBD1 (6 bases). The CDR3 is made up of 16 amino acids. The germline V gene has CDR1 SGDLS and CDR2 YYNGEE. V lost 3 bases, J lost 3 bases, and 16 bases lay in between. Here the CDR3 DNA reads TGTGCCAGCAGCGCCGGAAGCGGACAGCACAATCAGCCCCAGCATTTT. Its translation: CASSAGSGQHNQPQHF.

The chain links TRBV2 to TRBJ2-2, with D perhaps TRBD2 (6 bases). CDR3 size: 13 residues. Germline CDR1 is SNHLY and CDR2 is FYNNEI. The V end lost 6 bases, the J end lost 5 bases, and 10 bases lay between the germline ends. The CDR3 sequence is CASSPEGTGELFF. As DNA, the CDR3 is TGTGCCAGCAGCCCGGAGGGTACCGGGGAGCTGTTTTTT.

The V call is TRBV7-9, the J call TRBJ1-1, with 10 bases that match TRBD1. This CDR3 comprises 13 residues. Germline V gives CDR1 SEHNR, CDR2 FQNEAQ (reference sequence). J was trimmed by 10 bases and V by 5 bases; bases with no gene match: 7. The chain's CDR3 is CASSRTGGGGAFF. The CDR3 bases are TGTGCCAGCAGCAGGACAGGGGGAGGGGGAGCTTTCTTT.

The chain uses TRBV2 and TRBJ1-4; 7 nucleotides align to TRBD1. Germline-derived CDR1 and CDR2 are SNHLY and FYNNEI. V trimming: 4 bases; J trimming: 8 bases; junction bases outside the gene matches: 1. The CDR3 spans 12 residues. This CDR3 reads CASSAGGEKLFF. DNA for the CDR3: TGTGCCAGCAGTGCAGGGGGGGAAAAACTGTTTTTT.

The CDR3 region is CASSGRGRDGEQYF. The CDR3 region has the DNA TGTGCCAGCAGCGGTAGAGGCAGGGATGGCGAGCAGTACTTC. The genes are TRBV9 and TRBJ2-7; possible D gene TRBD1, 5 bases. Germline CDR1 is SGDLS and CDR2 is YYNGEE. Trimming shortened V by 3 bases and J by 6 bases, and 16 bases separated the two germline ends. The CDR3 runs to 14 residues.

This sequence joins TRBV5-1 and TRBJ2-7; weak D call: TRBD1 (6 bases). Germline lookup yields CDR1 SGHRS and CDR2 YFSETQ. Deletions cut 5 bases from V and 2 bases from J, with 11 bases between. The length of the CDR3 is 13 residues. The CDR3 reads CASSSGTTYEQYF. In DNA, the CDR3 is TGCGCCAGCAGTTCCGGGACAACCTACGAGCAGTACTTC.

This clone was seen only once. This chain links TRBV7-9 with TRBJ2-6, with D possibly TRBD1 on 5 matching bases. The CDR3 sequence is 14 residues long. V was cut by 5 bases and J by 9 bases, with 14 bases left in between. Germline V gives CDR1 SEHNR, CDR2 FQNEAQ (reference sequence). CDR3 amino acids: CASSRQSWVNVLTF. DNA for the CDR3: TGTGCCAGCAGCCGACAGTCGTGGGTCAACGTCCTGACTTTC.

This chain joins TRBV5-6 and TRBJ2-3; 10 bases fit TRBD2. The germline CDR1 and CDR2 sequences are SGHDT and YYEEEE. The V segment lost 3 bases and the J segment 0 bases; nucleotides outside the gene matches: 7. CDR3 length: 17 amino acids. The CDR3 reads CASSSAGGLFSTDTQYF. The CDR3 nucleotides are TGTGCCAGCAGCTCAGCGGGGGGGCTTTTTAGCACAGATACGCAGTATTTT.

V is TRBV19 and J is TRBJ2-1, with 7 bases aligning to TRBD2. There are 14 residues in the CDR3. The germline V gene has CDR1 LNHDA and CDR2 SQIVND (reference sequence). The ends lost 7 bases at V and 8 bases at J; junction bases unmatched: 11. CDR3 region: CASNSGRALYEQFF. CDR3 nucleotides: TGTGCCAGTAATTCGGGGAGGGCCCTTTATGAGCAGTTCTTC.

This clone came up a few times. The V and J genes are TRBV11-3 and TRBJ2-3; D uncertain. V was clipped by 1 base and J by 6 bases, with 17 bases between them. The CDR3 consists of 16 residues. Germline CDR1 reads SGHNT; CDR2 reads YENEEA. The CDR3 loop is CASSLVSGSSTDTQYF. The CDR3 bases are TGTGCCAGCAGCTTAGTCTCAGGTTCTTCGACGGATACGCAGTATTTT.